This T cell receptor (beta chain) stems from a study of blood T cell repertoires in COVID-19. Ages ranged from about 18 to 89 years, with residence in fewer than 25 US areas. Authors' methods: Counts of nucleated cells, estimated from reference gene primer amplification, were obtained. The method was immunoSEQ multiplex PCR; TCRdb's version includes in-frame clones alone and lacks a portion of them. V, J and clone size reflect that table, while D and trimming were determined from the DNA. The data hold approximately 200,000 clones, with 65% to 85% observed a single time. The ends were cut back, 3 bases at V and 6 bases at J, with 11 bases in the middle. Germline CDR1 MNHEY, CDR2 SMNVEV (reference sequence). This CDR3 has 13 amino acids.

The clonotype was recovered from a woman aged 40-49 years with acute COVID-19. Sample: PBMCs or T cells enriched from blood (not recorded which). The chain recombines TRBV27 with TRBJ1-2; D possibly corresponds to TRBD1 (6 bases). CDR3 region: CASSFSGVDGYTF. For the CDR3, the DNA is TGTGCCAGCAGTTTTTCAGGGGTGGATGGCTACACCTTC.